Listed below are T cell receptor beta chains from one sample, sequenced in a study of read filtering for tumor transcriptome and immune sequencing. MiXCR, applied by TCRdb to the reads, yields one record per CDR3 protein. This sample carries 62,000 or so distinct CDR3 sequences, approximately 15% of them seen once, and the ten largest clones take about 42%. Sequenced material: a population of CD138-negative cells sorted from bone marrow. The receptors were sampled from a donor aged 40 or over with multiple myeloma. Both conserved end residues are part of each CDR3. Fields, in order: V gene, D gene, J gene, clone size, CDR3 DNA, CDR3 protein. A D gene is named only where the DNA matches it firmly. Not every row has a clone size; where given, it reads once, few, many or a size class.

TRBV7-2	-	TRBJ1-2	few	TGTGCCAGCAGCTTCAACAGCAACTATGGCTACACCTTC	CASSFNSNYGYTF
TRBV7-9	TRBD1	TRBJ2-5	many	TGTGCCAGCAGCCGGGACAGGGCGTACCAAGAGACCCAGTACTTC	CASSRDRAYQETQYF
TRBV29-1	-	TRBJ1-5	many	TGCAGCGTTGCGGGGGGCGGCAATCAGCCCCAGCATTTT	CSVAGGGNQPQHF
TRBV7-3	-	TRBJ2-1	many	TGTGCCAGCAGCTTAGGCCCGAGCTCCTACAATGAGCAGTCCTTC	CASSLGPSSYNEQSF
TRBV20-1	TRBD2	TRBJ2-1	many	TGCAGTGCTAAGGCGGGAGGGGGAAATGAGCAGTTCTTC	CSAKAGGGNEQFF
TRBV28	TRBD2	TRBJ2-7	many	TGTGCGGGCGGGGGGCCCTACGAGCAGTACTTC	CAGGGPYEQYF
TRBV28	-	TRBJ2-1	once	TGTGCCAGCAGTTTGTTAGGAGTGGCTGGCAATGAGCAGTTCTTC	CASSLLGVAGNEQFF
TRBV6-1	TRBD1	TRBJ1-2	-	TGTGCCAGCAGTGAAGGACAGGGAGACTATGGCTACACCTTC	CASSEGQGDYGYTF
TRBV13	-	TRBJ1-1	many	TGTGCCAGCAGCCCAGGAAACACTGAAGCTTTCTTT	CASSPGNTEAFF
TRBV7-3	TRBD1	TRBJ2-1	many	TGTGCCAGCAGCTCCTCAGACAGGGAGCCCTTGGGTGAGCAGTTCTTC	CASSSSDREPLGEQFF
TRBV6-5	TRBD2	TRBJ2-7	few	TGTGCCAGCGGACTAAAAGCGGGAGGGCTTAGGGAGCAGTACTTC	CASGLKAGGLREQYF
TRBV20-1	-	TRBJ1-5	few	TGCAGTGCGAGTGACAGGCAGGTTCAGCCCCAGCATTTT	CSASDRQVQPQHF
TRBV6-2/TRBV6-3	-	TRBJ1-1	few	TGTGCCAGCAGTTATTCCAGCTTGAACACTGATGCTTTCTTT	CASSYSSLNTDAFF
TRBV6-1	TRBD1	TRBJ2-5	-	TGTGCCAGCCGCCGACAGGGGGAAGAGACCCAGTACTTC	CASRRQGEETQYF
TRBV20-1	-	TRBJ2-7	many	TGCAGTGCTAGCGCCGCTTACTACGAGCAGTACTTC	CSASAAYYEQYF
TRBV27	TRBD2	TRBJ2-4	many	TGTGCCAGCAGTTTCCAGGGGACTAGCGGGAGGGCCGCCAAAAACATTCAGTACTTC	CASSFQGTSGRAAKNIQYF
TRBV29-1	TRBD2	TRBJ2-1	many	TGCAGCGCGACCGGGACTAGAGGTAATCGGGCCTACAATGAGCAGTTCTTC	CSATGTRGNRAYNEQFF
TRBV5-1	TRBD1	TRBJ2-5	many	TGCGCCAGCAGCGGTGGGACAGGGGGATACCAAGAGACCCAGTACTTC	CASSGGTGGYQETQYF
TRBV29-1	TRBD1	TRBJ2-3	many	TGCAGCGTACCCCCAGGGGACAGGGGCACAGATACGCAGTATTTT	CSVPPGDRGTDTQYF
TRBV6-6	-	TRBJ1-3	few	TGTGCCAGCAGCCCCGGGTTGGGAAACACCATATATTTT	CASSPGLGNTIYF
TRBV5-4	-	TRBJ1-2	-	TGTGCCAGCAGCTTGGGGCCGGTTTATGGCTACACCTTC	CASSLGPVYGYTF
TRBV28	-	TRBJ2-4	many	TGTGCCAGTATGACAGCTAATTTAGCCAAAAACATTCAGTACTTC	CASMTANLAKNIQYF